The sequence of this T cell receptor (beta chain) was determined in a study of blood T cell repertoires in COVID-19. As for the study in general: The study drew acute and convalescent COVID-19 samples from the United States, Italy and Spain.

In the original analysis: Estimation of nucleated cell counts relied on the amplification of reference gene primers. TCRdb keeps only in-frame clones here, not all; method: immunoSEQ multiplex PCR. Clone size and V and J calls were adopted from that table, with D and trimming inferred from the DNA. The sample records 71,000 or so clones, over 70% being singletons. The germline CDR1 and CDR2 sequences are SGHNT and YYREEE (reference sequence). J lost 10 bases, V lost 8 bases, and 13 bases had no gene match. This CDR3 contains 15 residues. Sequencing used peripheral blood. This TCR was recovered from a man aged 45-65 years with active COVID-19. The rearrangement joins TRBV5-4 to TRBJ2-1; 12 nucleotides line up with TRBD2. CDR3 in DNA: TGTGCCAGTTTCCTAGCGGGGGGGCTCCTAGGGGAGCAGTTCTTC. Protein: CASFLAGGLLGEQFF.